The sequence of this TCR beta chain was determined in a study of shared clonotypes between healthy human individuals. V was pared by 0 bases and J by 1 base, with 7 bases between. CDR1 is MNHEY, CDR2 SVGAGI, per germline. The CDR3 runs 16 residues. The deep-level immunoSEQ assay was used. The protocol was immunoSEQ multiplex PCR, while the TCRdb copy is restricted to in-frame clones and leaves out a portion. The repertoire consists of 2 million to 2.5 million clones, with approximately 95% occurring once and the leading ten covering around 0.13%. On this clone: Other DNA variants within this sample encode the same CDR3.

Material for sequencing was naive CD4+ T cells sorted from blood. The subset was: CD45RA+ positively selected. The J gene is TRBJ2-6, the V gene TRBV6-5, with unresolved D. The receptor's source is a man in his late teens or twenties in good health. This CDR3 is CASSYSGRSGANVLTF. As DNA, the CDR3 is TGTGCCAGCAGTTACTCAGGCAGATCTGGGGCCAACGTCCTGACTTTC.